Below, 32 T cell receptor beta chains from the same sample are listed, as sequenced in a study of T cell changes during pregnancy in multiple sclerosis. Measured with immunoSEQ multiplex PCR; TCRdb has only the in-frame clones, and not every one. The table lists about 46,000 clones, almost 95% of them singletons. This sample comprised peripheral blood, obtained in the third trimester of pregnancy. The receptors originated from a female donor with multiple sclerosis, enrolled in a pregnancy study.

The chain recombines TRBV6-1 with TRBJ2-5; D gene ambiguous. V dropped 7 bases and J dropped 0 bases, with 15 bases sitting between them. Germline lookup yields CDR1 MNHNS and CDR2 SASEGT. The CDR3 covers 15 residues. The CDR3 sequence: CASIRSLFYQETQYF. In nucleotides, the CDR3 is TGTGCCAGCATTCGGTCCCTCTTTTACCAAGAGACCCAGTACTTC.

This clone was recorded only once. The rearrangement uses TRBV4-2 and TRBJ2-5, with 11 bases that match TRBD1. Germline values: CDR1 LGHNA, CDR2 YNFKEQ. V trimming: 3 bases; J trimming: 7 bases; junction bases outside the gene matches: 4. The length of the CDR3 is 14 residues. This chain's CDR3 is CASSQGQGEGTQYF. In nucleotides, the CDR3 is TGTGCCAGCAGCCAGGGACAGGGGGAAGGGACCCAGTACTTC.

The rearrangement joins TRBV5-8 to TRBJ1-2; weak D call: TRBD1 (5 bases). The V end was cut by 0 bases, the J end by 3 bases, with 12 bases between. Germline-derived CDR1 and CDR2 are SGHTS and YDEGEE. The CDR3 runs 15 residues. DNA for the CDR3: TGTGCCAGCAGCTTGGGGTCAGGGAAGGACTATGGCTACACCTTC. This encodes CASSLGSGKDYGYTF.

This chain links TRBV19 with TRBJ1-5; TRBD1 matches at 10 bases. CDR1 is LNHDA and CDR2 is SQIVND in the germline V gene (reference sequence). Unmatched junction bases numbered 8, after V lost 8 bases and J lost 4 bases. The CDR3 runs to 15 residues. The CDR3 nucleotides are TGTGCCAGTGTCTCGAGGACAGGGGGTAATCAGCCCCAGCATTTT. Protein product: CASVSRTGGNQPQHF.

The chain is built from TRBV6-1 and TRBJ2-1; 9 bases match TRBD2. The germline V gene has CDR1 MNHNS and CDR2 SASEGT. Trimming removed 2 bases from V and 15 bases from J; junction bases left unmatched: 8. This CDR3 region has 13 residues. The CDR3 loop reads CASSERSAGGGFF. The CDR3 nucleotides are TGTGCCAGCAGTGAAAGGTCGGCGGGAGGGGGGTTCTTC.

V usage is TRBV5-1 and J usage is TRBJ2-1; the match to TRBD2 covers 7 bases. Germline CDR1 is SGHRS and CDR2 is YFSETQ. Unmatched junction bases numbered 10, after V lost 2 bases and J lost 8 bases. The CDR3 extends over 15 amino acids. The CDR3 DNA reads TGCGCCAGCAGCTTTGGGACTATAGGACCCGATGAGCAGTTCTTC. The encoded protein is CASSFGTIGPDEQFF.

J is TRBJ2-7 and V is TRBV12-5; TRBD1 agrees at 9 bases. CDR3 length: 13 amino acids. V lost 5 bases and J lost 3; bases outside the gene matches: 2. CDR1 and CDR2 from the germline V gene are LGHNT and FRNRAP. The CDR3 region is CASGGTGLYEQYF. CDR3 in DNA: TGTGCTAGTGGTGGGACAGGGCTCTACGAGCAGTACTTC.

The rearrangement links TRBV27 to TRBJ2-3, with a possible D match to TRBD2 (6 bases). The CDR3 has 11 amino acids. Trimming took off 3 bases at V and 8 bases at J, with 6 bases between the two ends. The germline V gene encodes CDR1 MNHEY and CDR2 SMNVEV (reference sequence). CDR3 bases: TGTGCCAGCAGTTTGGGGGGTACGCAGTATTTT. It yields the protein CASSLGGTQYF.

The chain uses TRBV6-6 and TRBJ1-4; 7 nucleotides match TRBD1. Looked up from germline, CDR1 is MNHNY and CDR2 is SVGAGI (reference sequence). The CDR3 spans 14 residues. V was pared by 6 bases and J by 6 bases, with 7 bases of the junction left unmatched. The CDR3 region is CASSPTGLYEKLFF. DNA of the CDR3: TGTGCCAGCAGCCCGACAGGGTTGTATGAAAAACTGTTTTTT.

By sample fraction, this clone is medium-sized. The rearrangement joins TRBV7-3 to TRBJ2-1, with 7 bases matching TRBD2. The CDR3 loop spans 13 amino acids. The J segment lost 6 bases and the V segment lost 4 bases, leaving 3 bases of the junction unmatched. Germline CDR1 and CDR2: SGHTA and FQGTGA. The CDR3 is CASSSGGSNEQFF. The DNA of the CDR3 is TGTGCCAGCAGCTCTGGCGGGAGCAATGAGCAGTTCTTC.

The chain has TRBV6-5 and TRBJ2-2, with 8 bases aligning to TRBD1. There are 14 residues in the CDR3. The ends lost 1 base at V and 6 bases at J; junction bases unmatched: 1. CDR1 MNHEY and CDR2 SVGAGI come from the germline V gene. The CDR3: CASSYLQGAGELFF. CDR3 nucleotides: TGTGCCAGCAGTTACTTACAGGGGGCCGGGGAGCTGTTTTTT.

V and J are TRBV2 and TRBJ2-7, with D possibly TRBD2 on 5 matching bases. The CDR3 spans 12 residues. Trimming removed 6 bases at V and 6 bases at J, with 12 bases between. CDR1 is SNHLY and CDR2 is FYNNEI in the germline V gene. CDR3 sequence: CASRLTSSEQYF. CDR3 DNA: TGTGCCAGCAGGCTAACTAGTTCCGAGCAGTACTTC.

The chain links TRBV5-5 to TRBJ2-7, with a tentative D call TRBD1 (7 bases). The germline V gene encodes CDR1 SGHKS and CDR2 YYEKEE (reference sequence). The CDR3 sequence is 15 residues long. V gave up 2 bases and J gave up 1 base, with 13 bases separating them. In nucleotides, the CDR3 is TGTGCCAGCAGCTTCACAGGGGACTTATCCTACGAGCAGTACTTC. Translation gives CASSFTGDLSYEQYF.

The chain links TRBV6-1 to TRBJ1-1; TRBD1 aligns across 9 bases. CDR1 and CDR2 from the germline V gene are MNHNS and SASEGT. Germline trimming cut 2 bases from V and 0 bases from J; bases unmatched to any gene: 4. The CDR3 is 16 amino acids. The CDR3 DNA reads as TGTGCCAGCAGTGAATGGGACAGGGCCTTGAACACTGAAGCTTTCTTT. Protein sequence: CASSEWDRALNTEAFF.

This chain uses TRBV28 with TRBJ2-1; D is undetermined. The CDR3 is 14 residues long. CDR1 is MDHEN and CDR2 is SYDVKM in the germline V gene. V lost 8 bases, J lost 3 bases, and 14 bases lay in between. CDR3 amino acids: CASGGPSDYNEQFF. The CDR3 DNA reads as TGTGCCAGCGGCGGCCCAAGTGACTACAATGAGCAGTTCTTC.

The J gene is TRBJ2-1, the V gene TRBV23-1, with 8 nucleotides matching TRBD2. TRBV23-1 is an open reading frame, and its role is uncertain. The CDR3 runs to 13 residues. The ends lost 6 bases at V and 7 bases at J; junction bases unmatched: 5. CDR3 sequence reads: CASRERGRNEQFF. The CDR3 region has the DNA TGCGCCAGCAGGGAGCGGGGGCGGAATGAGCAGTTCTTC.

The rearrangement joins TRBV6-5 to TRBJ1-3, with 7 nucleotides matching TRBD1. CDR3 length: 16 residues. Germline lookup yields CDR1 MNHEY and CDR2 SVGAGI. The V gene end was trimmed by 0 bases and the J gene end by 1 base; junction bases not matched to a gene: 3. The CDR3 nucleotides are TGTGCCAGCAGTTACTCGACAGGGACGTCTGGAAACACCATATATTTT. Amino acids: CASSYSTGTSGNTIYF.

The chain has TRBV4-2 and TRBJ2-3; 11 positions agree with TRBD2. V was clipped by 1 base and J by 0 bases; unmatched bases: 12. The germline CDR1 and CDR2 sequences are LGHNA and YNFKEQ. The CDR3 covers 20 residues. The CDR3 DNA follows: TGTGCCAGCAGCCAAGTGGCCGGGACTAGCGGAATGCGAAGCACAGATACGCAGTATTTT. Protein sequence: CASSQVAGTSGMRSTDTQYF.

This sequence joins TRBV4-2 and TRBJ2-6; D remains unclear. Germline V lookup: CDR1 LGHNA, CDR2 YNFKEQ. The CDR3 is made up of 17 amino acids. The V and J ends lost 4 bases and 0 bases respectively, with 13 bases between them. The chain's CDR3 is CASSPHTRISGANVLTF. For the CDR3, the DNA is TGTGCCAGCAGCCCGCACACCAGGATCTCTGGGGCCAACGTCCTGACTTTC.

The chain combines TRBV11-3 with TRBJ1-1; 9 bases are a match to TRBD1. The V gene end was trimmed by 5 bases and the J gene end by 4 bases; junction bases not matched to a gene: 5. The germline CDR1 and CDR2 sequences are SGHNT and YENEEA. The CDR3 covers 14 residues. CDR3 DNA: TGTGCCAGCAGCAAGGGACAGGGACCCACTGAAGCTTTCTTT. Its protein product is CASSKGQGPTEAFF.

The chain couples TRBV19 to TRBJ1-3, with D perhaps matching TRBD1 (6 bases). The CDR3 length is 14 residues. The V end lost 4 bases, the J end lost 6 bases, and 13 bases lay between the germline ends. Germline loops: CDR1 LNHDA, CDR2 SQIVND (reference sequence). The CDR3 region is CASSTRTESNTIYF. The CDR3 DNA follows: TGTGCCAGTAGTACAAGGACAGAATCAAACACCATATATTTT.

The V gene is TRBV19, the J gene TRBJ1-1, with TRBD1 matching over 7 bases. This CDR3 contains 16 residues. Trimming at V came to 5 bases and at J to 0 bases, leaving 9 bases not matched to a gene. Germline loops: CDR1 LNHDA, CDR2 SQIVND (reference sequence). CDR3 residues: CASSLRDSTMNTEAFF. In nucleotides, the CDR3 is TGTGCCAGTAGTCTCAGGGACAGTACCATGAACACTGAAGCTTTCTTT.

This chain connects TRBV4-3 to TRBJ2-6, with D perhaps matching TRBD2 (6 bases). Germline V gives CDR1 LGHNA, CDR2 YSLEER. CDR3 length: 17 amino acids. V shed 3 bases and J shed 0 bases, with 12 bases lying between them. CDR3 amino acids: CASSQGDSSSGANVLTF. Here the CDR3 DNA reads TGCGCCAGCAGCCAGGGGGACTCAAGCTCTGGGGCCAACGTCCTGACTTTC.

The gene calls are TRBV19 and TRBJ1-5; 10 bases match TRBD1. The ends lost 8 bases at V and 7 bases at J; junction bases unmatched: 5. The CDR3 consists of 13 residues. Germline V gene data show CDR1 as LNHDA and CDR2 as SQIVND (reference sequence). CDR3 in amino acids: CASGTGVRQPQHF. The CDR3 DNA follows: TGTGCCAGTGGGACAGGGGTAAGGCAGCCCCAGCATTTT.

V usage is TRBV4-3 and J usage is TRBJ2-7; 8 nucleotides agree with TRBD1. The V and J ends lost 3 bases and 4 bases, in that order; junction bases with no gene match: 5. Germline loops: CDR1 LGHNA, CDR2 YSLEER. The CDR3 covers 14 residues. The chain's CDR3 is CASSQRTGWYEQYF. The CDR3 region has the DNA TGCGCCAGCAGCCAGAGGACAGGGTGGTACGAGCAGTACTTC.

The chain has TRBV11-3 and TRBJ1-1; TRBD1 matches 7 bases. The germline CDR1 and CDR2 sequences are SGHNT and YENEEA. After removal of 7 bases from V and 3 bases from J, the junction contained 8 bases not matched to a gene. The CDR3 sequence is 14 residues long. The CDR3 protein is CASKLRGRDTEAFF. CDR3 bases: TGTGCCAGCAAACTAAGGGGGCGCGACACTGAAGCTTTCTTT.

The J gene is TRBJ2-1, the V gene TRBV7-9; 7 bases line up with TRBD2. J was trimmed by 4 bases and V by 1 base; bases with no gene match: 4. The length of the CDR3 is 15 residues. Germline CDR1 is SEHNR and CDR2 is FQNEAQ (reference sequence). The CDR3 coding sequence is TGTGCCAGCAGCTTAGAGGCTAGCGGATACAATGAGCAGTTCTTC. Protein sequence: CASSLEASGYNEQFF.

This sequence joins TRBV2 and TRBJ2-3; D unresolved. CDR1 is SNHLY and CDR2 is FYNNEI in the germline V gene. Trimming stripped 5 bases from V and 0 bases from J, with 18 bases between. The CDR3 covers 17 residues. The CDR3 DNA sequence: TGTGCCAGCAGTCCCGAACGAGTCCGATCTAGCACAGATACGCAGTATTTT. Its protein product is CASSPERVRSSTDTQYF.

The J gene is TRBJ2-2, the V gene TRBV15, with D maybe TRBD1 (5 bases). This CDR3 spans 16 amino acids. In germline, CDR1 is LNHNV, CDR2 YYDKDF (reference sequence). V was pared by 0 bases and J by 6 bases, with 14 bases between. CDR3 loop: CATSRDPGRAPGELFF. DNA of the CDR3: TGTGCCACCAGCAGAGATCCAGGCAGGGCTCCCGGGGAGCTGTTTTTT.

The chain recombines TRBV30 with TRBJ2-3, with 12 bases aligning to TRBD2. CDR3 length: 18 amino acids. The germline V gene encodes CDR1 GTSNPN and CDR2 SVGIG (reference sequence). V shed 2 bases, J shed 0 bases, and the junction held 9 bases outside the gene matches. CDR3 nucleotides: TGTGCCTGGAGTATTTCGAGGACTAGCGGGGCTAGCACAGATACGCAGTATTTT. Its translation is CAWSISRTSGASTDTQYF.

This chain connects TRBV18 to TRBJ1-1; no clear D. Germline CDR1 KGHSH, CDR2 LQKENI. The germline V and J ends were trimmed by 2 bases and 5 bases, with 15 bases remaining between them. CDR3 size: 15 residues. CDR3 protein: CASSPSYSSGTEAFF. CDR3 DNA: TGTGCCAGCTCACCATCTTACAGCTCGGGGACTGAAGCTTTCTTT.

The chain employs TRBV4-3 and TRBJ2-1, with a possible D match to TRBD1 (6 bases). Germline assignment: CDR1 LGHNA and CDR2 YSLEER. This CDR3 is built from 15 residues. Trimming removed 4 bases at V and 2 bases at J, with 12 bases between. DNA of the CDR3: TGCGCCAGCAGCCGAGGGACAACTACCTACAATGAGCAGTTCTTC. Encoded protein: CASSRGTTTYNEQFF.